The sequence of this TCR beta chain was determined in a study of blood T cell repertoires in COVID-19. For the study at large: Acute and convalescent COVID-19 specimens originated in the United States, Italy and Spain.

TCRdb keeps only in-frame clones here, not all; method: immunoSEQ multiplex PCR. The sample lists some 130,000 clones, 75% to 90% occurring once. V lost 7 bases, J lost 6 bases, and 12 bases stayed unmatched. This CDR3 is built from 16 residues. CDR1 is LGHNA and CDR2 is YNFKEQ in the germline V gene. Sequencing used peripheral blood. The chain links TRBV4-2 to TRBJ2-1; the match to TRBD2 covers 10 bases. This TCR came from a human donor in a cohort sampled during active COVID-19. CDR3 sequence (DNA): TGTGCCAGCACCTCGGATCTAGCGGGAGACCTCAATGAGCAGTTCTTC. Protein product: CASTSDLAGDLNEQFF.